The T cell receptor (beta chain) under discussion was sequenced for a study of blood T cell repertoires in COVID-19. Across the whole study: Donors in the United States, Italy and Spain gave samples during acute or convalescent COVID-19. T cells, B-cell-depleted T cells, or PBMCs provided the cDNA or gDNA that served as material.

Seattle researchers signed up patients amid active infection and tracked them longitudinally. How the authors handled the data: It was from reference gene primer amplification that nucleated cell counts were estimated. This table comes from immunoSEQ multiplex PCR, and its TCRdb copy is limited to in-frame clones, with some not included. The V and J calls and the clone size are those of that table, but D and trimming were determined from the DNA. The data contain some 350,000 clones, around 87% of them singletons. The receptor was isolated from a woman between 45 and 65 years old with COVID-19, enrolled during active disease. Sample: peripheral blood.

CDR3 sequence: CASSITSGTYNEQFF. CDR3 nucleotides: TGTGCCAGCAGCATCACTAGCGGGACCTACAATGAGCAGTTCTTC. This chain links TRBV9 with TRBJ2-1, with 10 bases matching TRBD2. After removal of 4 bases from V and 2 bases from J, the junction contained 3 bases not matched to a gene. This CDR3 comprises 15 residues. Germline V gene lookup returns CDR1 SGDLS and CDR2 YYNGEE.